Below, 21 T cell receptor beta chains from the same sample are listed, as sequenced in a study of cytomegalovirus exposure and HLA in healthy donors. This table comes from immunoSEQ multiplex PCR, and its TCRdb copy is limited to in-frame clones, with some not included. The sample includes roughly 200,000 clones, roughly nine tenths seen only once; the top ten take 7.2%. The sample comprised PBMCs. The source of these receptors is a man aged 25-45 years in good health and CMV-seropositive.

The chain couples TRBV28 to TRBJ2-2, with D unclear. The CDR3 has 13 amino acids. Between the trimmed V and J ends, which lost 0 bases and 5 bases, there was a span of 4 bases. Germline assignment: CDR1 MDHEN and CDR2 SYDVKM. CDR3 bases: TGTGCCAGCAGTTTATGGGAGACCGGGGAGCTGTTTTTT. It is translated as CASSLWETGELFF.

This chain connects TRBV6-6 to TRBJ1-3; the D gene is possibly TRBD1 (5 bases). Germline loops: CDR1 MNHNY, CDR2 SVGAGI (reference sequence). V was pared by 5 bases and J by 4 bases, with 18 bases between. CDR3 length equals 16 residues. The CDR3 reads CASSPSMWGSGNTIYF. Written as DNA, the CDR3 is TGTGCCAGCAGTCCTTCGATGTGGGGCTCGGGAAACACCATATATTTT.

This clone was detected a few times. The rearrangement joins TRBV2 to TRBJ1-6, with D possibly TRBD1 on 5 matching bases. This CDR3 region has 12 residues. V shed 8 bases and J shed 11 bases, with 13 bases lying between them. Germline V CDR1 and CDR2: SNHLY, FYNNEI. The CDR3 DNA follows: TGTGCCAGCCTCATGGGGGTGCCACCCCTCCACTTT. Protein product: CASLMGVPPLHF.

This chain uses TRBV25-1 with TRBJ2-3; TRBD2 is a possible D gene (6 bases). V was pared by 6 bases and J by 6 bases, with 22 bases between. In germline, CDR1 is MGHDK, CDR2 SYGVNS. This CDR3 has 16 amino acids. CDR3 amino acids: CASSLLTTRGFDTQYF. CDR3 bases: TGTGCCAGCAGCTTACTGACGACACGGGGGTTTGATACGCAGTATTTT.

The chain links TRBV6-1 to TRBJ1-4; D is perhaps TRBD1 (5 bases). Germline values: CDR1 MNHNS, CDR2 SASEGT. The CDR3 has 13 residues. V dropped 2 bases and J dropped 7 bases, with 8 bases sitting between them. CDR3 in amino acids: CASSESGGEKLFF. In DNA, the CDR3 is TGTGCCAGCAGTGAATCGGGGGGTGAAAAACTGTTTTTT.

The genes are TRBV5-1 and TRBJ2-2, with 8 positions matching TRBD1. Germline-derived CDR1 and CDR2 are SGHRS and YFSETQ. The CDR3 runs to 17 residues. After removal of 4 bases from V and 3 bases from J, the junction contained 11 bases not matched to a gene. The CDR3 DNA reads TGCGCCAGCAGCCTATGGGATGGACAGGGCGACACCGGGGAGCTGTTTTTT. Translation gives CASSLWDGQGDTGELFF.

This clone was detected only once. This rearrangement joins TRBV6-1 to TRBJ2-7; the match to TRBD2 covers 7 bases. CDR3 length: 14 residues. Unmatched junction bases numbered 12, after V lost 8 bases and J lost 5 bases. In germline, CDR1 is MNHNS, CDR2 SASEGT. The CDR3 nucleotides read TGTGCCAGCCGACGGGAGGTAGCTCGGCACGAGCAGTACTTC. Residues: CASRREVARHEQYF.

The sample holds a few counts of this clone. V is TRBV6-5 and J is TRBJ1-1; D remains unclear. Germline-derived CDR1 and CDR2 are MNHEY and SVGAGI. There are 13 residues in the CDR3. V lost 2 bases and J 10 bases, leaving 14 bases between the germline ends. The CDR3 spells CASSYEIRVVAFF. CDR3 coding DNA: TGTGCCAGCAGTTACGAGATAAGGGTTGTAGCTTTCTTT.

The chain employs TRBV5-6 and TRBJ1-1, with 10 bases that match TRBD1. CDR1 and CDR2 from the germline V gene are SGHDT and YYEEEE. Germline trimming cut 4 bases from V and 3 bases from J; bases unmatched to any gene: 6. CDR3 length: 15 residues. CDR3 residues: CASSPRDRGDTEAFF. The CDR3 DNA reads TGTGCCAGCAGCCCTAGGGACAGGGGAGACACTGAAGCTTTCTTT.

J is TRBJ2-7 and V is TRBV2, with 10 bases aligning to TRBD1. There are 14 residues in the CDR3. CDR1 and CDR2 from the germline V gene are SNHLY and FYNNEI. Unmatched junction bases numbered 3, after V lost 3 bases and J lost 4 bases. This CDR3 is CASSDADRGYEQYF. CDR3 DNA: TGTGCCAGCAGTGATGCGGACAGGGGGTACGAGCAGTACTTC.

The chain recombines TRBV7-2 with TRBJ1-6; D possibly corresponds to TRBD1 (5 bases). The V end lost 5 bases, the J end lost 6 bases, and 20 bases lay between the germline ends. Germline V lookup: CDR1 SGHTA, CDR2 FQGNSA. The CDR3 has 17 amino acids. CDR3: CASSPAGTLRINSPLHF. CDR3 coding DNA: TGTGCCAGCAGCCCCGCCGGGACTTTGAGGATTAATTCACCCCTCCACTTT.

The chain has TRBV6-6 and TRBJ1-3; D may be TRBD1 (6 bases). Trimming stripped 5 bases from V and 1 base from J, with 9 bases between. The germline V gene has CDR1 MNHNY and CDR2 SVGAGI (reference sequence). CDR3 length: 14 amino acids. The CDR3 sequence: CASSQGGSGNTIYF. The CDR3 nucleotides are TGTGCCAGCAGTCAAGGGGGGTCTGGAAACACCATATATTTT.

J is TRBJ1-4 and V is TRBV7-2, with D unresolved. Germline lookup yields CDR1 SGHTA and CDR2 FQGNSA. The CDR3 has 16 residues. Deletions cut 4 bases from V and 1 base from J, with 13 bases between. DNA for the CDR3: TGTGCCAGCAGCTCTCACAACCGGAGAACTAATGAAAAACTGTTTTTT. This encodes CASSSHNRRTNEKLFF.

The V and J genes are TRBV7-8 and TRBJ2-7; D remains unclear. CDR3 length: 15 amino acids. Germline-derived CDR1 and CDR2 are SGHVS and FQNEAQ. Trimming took 6 bases from V and 5 from J, leaving 20 bases between them. The CDR3 protein is CASRPDARSRDEQYF. CDR3 nucleotide sequence: TGTGCCAGCAGGCCAGATGCCCGGAGCCGGGACGAGCAGTACTTC.

This chain links TRBV6-1 with TRBJ1-4, with D maybe TRBD1 (5 bases). Germline V lookup: CDR1 MNHNS, CDR2 SASEGT. Trimming stripped 3 bases from V and 7 bases from J, with 18 bases between. CDR3 length equals 16 residues. CDR3 in amino acids: CASSDQILGGTEKLFF. CDR3 nucleotides: TGTGCCAGCAGTGATCAGATTCTTGGGGGGACTGAAAAACTGTTTTTT.

The J gene is TRBJ2-1, the V gene TRBV6-5; D remains ambiguous. CDR1 and CDR2 from the germline V gene are MNHEY and SVGAGI. The CDR3 has 14 amino acids. V lost 0 bases, J lost 4 bases, and 7 bases lay in between. Here the CDR3 reads CASSYSIGYNEQFF. The CDR3 nucleotides read TGTGCCAGCAGTTACTCGATAGGATACAATGAGCAGTTCTTC.

The rearrangement joins TRBV7-2 to TRBJ2-1; D is uncertain. The germline CDR1 and CDR2 sequences are SGHTA and FQGNSA. Trimming left V 5 bases short and J 9 bases short, with 14 bases between. The CDR3 loop spans 13 amino acids. In DNA, the CDR3 is TGTGCCAGCAGCCTAGAGTCCTGGGGTGAGCAGTTCTTC. It yields the protein CASSLESWGEQFF.

The rearrangement uses TRBV7-9 and TRBJ2-7; D is tentatively TRBD1 or TRBD2 (5 bases each). Germline lookup yields CDR1 SEHNR and CDR2 FQNEAQ (reference sequence). The CDR3 extends over 13 amino acids. V was clipped by 4 bases and J by 2 bases, with 9 bases between them. In DNA, the CDR3 is TGTGCCAGCAGCTCTCGGGGCGCCTACGAGCAGTACTTC. Translating it yields CASSSRGAYEQYF.

The rearrangement uses TRBV4-1 and TRBJ2-7; either TRBD1 or TRBD2 may fit D (5 bases each). This CDR3 region has 13 residues. CDR1 and CDR2 from the germline V gene are MGHRA and YSYEKL. Trimming took off 6 bases at V and 0 bases at J, with 9 bases between the two ends. The CDR3 DNA sequence: TGCGCCAGCAGTCCAGGGAGCTCCTACGAGCAGTACTTC. As protein: CASSPGSSYEQYF.

The chain has TRBV28 and TRBJ2-3; D perhaps matches TRBD2 (6 bases). CDR3 length equals 13 residues. CDR1 is MDHEN, CDR2 SYDVKM, per germline. V gave up 7 bases and J gave up 3 bases, with 11 bases separating them. CDR3 region: CASTVSGTDTQYF. The CDR3 DNA follows: TGTGCCAGCACCGTGAGCGGGACAGATACGCAGTATTTT.

CDR3 sequence: CASRRAGRETQYF. The DNA for the CDR3 is TGTGCCAGTAGGCGAGCGGGGAGGGAGACCCAGTACTTC. The rearrangement links TRBV19 to TRBJ2-5; 7 bases are a match to TRBD2. Germline V gene sequence: CDR1 LNHDA, CDR2 SQIVND (reference sequence). CDR3 length: 13 amino acids. V lost 6 bases to trimming and J lost 5 bases; unmatched junction nucleotides: 6.